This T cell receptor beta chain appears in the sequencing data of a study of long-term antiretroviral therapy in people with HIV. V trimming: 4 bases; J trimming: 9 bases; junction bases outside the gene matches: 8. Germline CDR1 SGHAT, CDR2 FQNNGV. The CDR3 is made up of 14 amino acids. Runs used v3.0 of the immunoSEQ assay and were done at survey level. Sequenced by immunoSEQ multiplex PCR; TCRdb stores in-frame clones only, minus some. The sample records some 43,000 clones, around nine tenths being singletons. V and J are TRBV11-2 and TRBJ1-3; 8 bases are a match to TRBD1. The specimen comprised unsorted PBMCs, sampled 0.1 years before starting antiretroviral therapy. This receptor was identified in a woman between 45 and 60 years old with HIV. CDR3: CASSYTRQGFTIYF. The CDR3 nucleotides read TGTGCCAGCAGCTATACTCGACAGGGGTTCACCATATATTTT.